The 14 T cell receptor beta chains below were found in one sample sequenced in a study of T cells after posttransplantation cyclophosphamide. Cyclophosphamide on days +3 and +4 followed busulfan-fludarabine conditioning and a marrow graft. Here immunoSEQ multiplex PCR was the method, and the copy in TCRdb shows in-frame clones only, minus some. Recorded here are thousands of clones, with no singletons, and the ten leading clones hold around 23%. The sequenced sample was PBMCs, obtained after allogeneic stem cell transplant with posttransplant cyclophosphamide. These receptors all stem from a male patient aged 60-69 years who received an allogeneic stem cell transplant from a related donor, was CMV-positive, and had no GVHD. Some T cells here may be from the graft donor.

This clone was observed at least ten times. The chain employs TRBV19 and TRBJ2-2; 8 bases agree with TRBD1. The CDR3 runs to 13 residues. V lost 9 bases and J lost 6; bases outside the gene matches: 6. Per germline, CDR1 LNHDA and CDR2 SQIVND (reference sequence). Written as DNA, the CDR3 is TGTGCCAGCCAGAGCAGGGGGCCCGGGGAGCTGTTTTTT. Protein: CASQSRGPGELFF. The full variable domain, completed using reference TRBV19 and TRBJ2-2, is DGGITQSPKYLFRKEGQNVTLSCEQNLNHDAMYWYRQDPGQGLRLIYYSQIVNDFQKGDIAEGYSVSREKKESFPLTVTSAQKNPTAFYLCASQSRGPGELFFGEGSRLTVL.

This clone was counted many times. The chain couples TRBV29-1 to TRBJ1-1; the D is unclear. Trimming removed 5 bases at V and 5 bases at J, with 12 bases between. The CDR3 has 12 residues. Looked up from germline, CDR1 is SQVTM and CDR2 is ANQGSEA. The CDR3 sequence is CSVIIPRTEAFF. DNA of the CDR3: TGCAGCGTTATCATTCCGAGGACTGAAGCTTTCTTT.

This clone has ten or more counts. CDR3 in amino acids: CASRQRGKGNEKLFF. CDR3 in DNA: TGTGCCAGCAGGCAGAGGGGGAAAGGGAATGAAAAACTGTTTTTT. This chain connects TRBV6-5 to TRBJ1-4, with TRBD1 as a possible D gene (6 bases). The CDR3 extends over 15 amino acids. The V gene's germline CDR1 is MNHEY and CDR2 SVGAGI. The V end was cut by 6 bases, the J end by 5 bases, with 16 bases between.

This clone showed up many times. This chain uses TRBV5-8 with TRBJ2-7; 9 nucleotides match TRBD1. Germline loops: CDR1 SGHTS, CDR2 YDEGEE. The ends lost 4 bases at V and 4 bases at J; junction bases unmatched: 9. This CDR3 region has 15 residues. The CDR3 reads CASSTGTGRYYEQYF. As DNA, the CDR3 is TGTGCCAGCAGCACCGGGACAGGGAGGTATTACGAGCAGTACTTC.

The chain carries TRBV7-9 and TRBJ1-6; 10 bases fit TRBD1. Trimming cost V 5 bases and J 4 bases; bases outside gene matches: 5. The CDR3 loop spans 16 amino acids. Per the germline V gene, CDR1 is SEHNR and CDR2 is FQNEAQ (reference sequence). CDR3 protein: CASSHMGQGYNSPLHF. The CDR3 DNA is TGTGCCAGCAGCCACATGGGACAGGGGTATAATTCACCCCTCCACTTT.

This clone was seen a few times. This sequence joins TRBV13 and TRBJ1-2; tentative D call: TRBD1 (6 bases). CDR3 length: 17 amino acids. Trimming shortened V by 4 bases and J by 2 bases, and 20 bases separated the two germline ends. From germline, CDR1 is PRHDT and CDR2 FYEKMQ (reference sequence). CDR3 in amino acids: CASSSPNIGQWNYGYTF. The DNA of the CDR3 is TGTGCCAGCAGCTCACCGAACATCGGACAGTGGAACTATGGCTACACCTTC.

The sample holds many counts of this clone. The genes are TRBV9 and TRBJ2-6; 12 bases are shared with TRBD2. The CDR3 totals 18 residues. V shed 4 bases and J 0 bases; nucleotides not matched to a gene: 5. CDR1 is SGDLS and CDR2 is YYNGEE in the germline V gene. The CDR3 here is CASSPLAGGVSGANVLTF. In DNA, the CDR3 is TGTGCCAGCAGCCCACTAGCGGGGGGTGTCTCTGGGGCCAACGTCCTGACTTTC.

This clone was observed at least ten times. The J gene is TRBJ2-2, the V gene TRBV19, with D perhaps TRBD1 (5 bases). The length of the CDR3 is 18 residues. The ends were cut back, 4 bases at V and 0 bases at J, with 18 bases in the middle. Germline CDR1 is LNHDA and CDR2 is SQIVND (reference sequence). CDR3 sequence reads: CASSTPDRATPNTGELFF. The CDR3 DNA reads TGTGCCAGTAGTACACCTGACAGAGCCACTCCGAACACCGGGGAGCTGTTTTTT.

DNA of the CDR3: TGTGCCAGCACCCTTCCGGGGGTTTCCTACAATGAGCAGTTCTTC. Translating it yields CASTLPGVSYNEQFF. This chain uses TRBV7-9 with TRBJ2-1; D is possibly TRBD2 (6 bases). This CDR3 contains 15 residues. CDR1 is SEHNR, CDR2 FQNEAQ, per germline (reference sequence). Trimming left V 7 bases short and J 1 base short, with 14 bases between.

This clone was recorded many times. V gene TRBV7-9 combines with J gene TRBJ2-1; 8 bases agree with TRBD1. Germline-derived CDR1 and CDR2 are SEHNR and FQNEAQ (reference sequence). The CDR3 covers 17 residues. J gave up 4 bases and V 4 bases, and 12 bases lay outside the gene matches. The CDR3 DNA follows: TGTGCCAGCAGCTCTCCTGGACAGGGCAAAAGGTACAATGAGCAGTTCTTC. Protein: CASSSPGQGKRYNEQFF.

J is TRBJ1-1 and V is TRBV4-3; D is possibly TRBD1 (6 bases). The CDR3 runs to 16 residues. Looked up from germline, CDR1 is LGHNA and CDR2 is YSLEER. V lost 2 bases, J lost 6 bases, and 19 bases lay in between. The CDR3 nucleotides read TGCGCCAGCAGCCAAAGGGGGGGGGTTATAGGGGCTGAAGCTTTCTTT. Translating it yields CASSQRGGVIGAEAFF.

This clone was seen at least ten times. The rearrangement joins TRBV29-1 to TRBJ2-2; 7 nucleotides match TRBD1. The V gene's germline CDR1 is SQVTM and CDR2 ANQGSEA. This CDR3 comprises 14 residues. J gave up 0 bases and V 4 bases, and 2 bases lay outside the gene matches. The CDR3 protein is CSVGQGANTGELFF. In nucleotides, the CDR3 is TGCAGCGTTGGACAGGGCGCGAACACCGGGGAGCTGTTTTTT.

The sample holds many counts of this clone. This chain links TRBV6-5 with TRBJ1-1; D perhaps matches TRBD1 (6 bases). CDR1 and CDR2 from the germline V gene are MNHEY and SVGAGI. The CDR3 is 15 amino acids. Trimming removed 4 bases at V and 5 bases at J, with 17 bases between. CDR3 sequence (DNA): TGTGCCAGCAGTTTTAGCGGAGAGGGGGGGACTGAAGCTTTCTTT. It specifies CASSFSGEGGTEAFF.

At least ten counts were recorded for this clone. This sequence joins TRBV10-3 and TRBJ2-7, with D possibly matching TRBD1 (6 bases). CDR3 length: 15 amino acids. Germline V gene lookup returns CDR1 ENHRY and CDR2 SYGVKD. Trimming took 6 bases from V and 4 from J, leaving 19 bases between them. CDR3 nucleotides: TGTGCCATCAGCCAACAGGCCCCAGGGGTTTACGAGCAGTACTTC. Protein sequence: CAISQQAPGVYEQYF.